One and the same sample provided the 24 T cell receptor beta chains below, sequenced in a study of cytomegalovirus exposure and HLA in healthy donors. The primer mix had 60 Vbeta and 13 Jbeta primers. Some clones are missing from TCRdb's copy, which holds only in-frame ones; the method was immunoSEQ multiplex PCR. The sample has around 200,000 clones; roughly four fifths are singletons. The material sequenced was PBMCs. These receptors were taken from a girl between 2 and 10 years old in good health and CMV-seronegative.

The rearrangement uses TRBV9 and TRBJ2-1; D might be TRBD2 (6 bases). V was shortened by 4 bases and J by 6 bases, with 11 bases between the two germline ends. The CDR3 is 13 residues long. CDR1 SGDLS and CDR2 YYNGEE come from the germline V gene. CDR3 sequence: CASSLGTFNEQFF. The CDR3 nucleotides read TGTGCCAGCAGCCTAGGGACTTTCAATGAGCAGTTCTTC.

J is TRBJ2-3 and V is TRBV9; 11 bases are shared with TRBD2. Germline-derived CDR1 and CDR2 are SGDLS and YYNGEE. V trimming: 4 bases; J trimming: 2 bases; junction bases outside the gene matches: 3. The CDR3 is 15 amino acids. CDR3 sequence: CASSFSGGATDTQYF. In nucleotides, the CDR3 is TGTGCCAGCAGCTTTAGCGGGGGGGCCACAGATACGCAGTATTTT.

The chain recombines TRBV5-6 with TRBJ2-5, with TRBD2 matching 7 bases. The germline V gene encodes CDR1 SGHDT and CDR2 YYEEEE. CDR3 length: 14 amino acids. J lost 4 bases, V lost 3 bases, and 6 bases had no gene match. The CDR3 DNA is TGTGCCAGCAGCTCCGGACTAGGTGTAGAGACCCAGTACTTC. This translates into CASSSGLGVETQYF.

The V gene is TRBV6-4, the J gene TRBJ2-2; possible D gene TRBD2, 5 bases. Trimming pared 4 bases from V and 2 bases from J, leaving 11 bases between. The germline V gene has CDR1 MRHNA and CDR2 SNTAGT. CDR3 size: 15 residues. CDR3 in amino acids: CASSAESSNTGELFF. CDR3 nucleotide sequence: TGTGCCAGCAGTGCGGAGTCTAGCAACACCGGGGAGCTGTTTTTT.

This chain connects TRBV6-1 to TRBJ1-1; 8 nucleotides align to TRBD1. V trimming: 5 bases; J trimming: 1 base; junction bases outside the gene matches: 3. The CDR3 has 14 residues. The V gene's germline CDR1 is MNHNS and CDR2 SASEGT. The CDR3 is CASSQGQENTEAFF. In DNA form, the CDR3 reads TGTGCCAGCAGTCAGGGACAGGAGAACACTGAAGCTTTCTTT.

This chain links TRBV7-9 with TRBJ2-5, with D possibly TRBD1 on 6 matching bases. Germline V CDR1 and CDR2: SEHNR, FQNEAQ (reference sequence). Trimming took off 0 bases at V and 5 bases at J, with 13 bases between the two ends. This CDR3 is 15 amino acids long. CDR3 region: CASSLALRQAETQYF. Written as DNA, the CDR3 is TGTGCCAGCAGCTTAGCGCTTCGACAGGCGGAGACCCAGTACTTC. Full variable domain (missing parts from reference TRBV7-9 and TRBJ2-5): DTGVSQNPRHKITKRGQNVTFRCDPISEHNRLYWYRQTLGQGPEFLTYFQNEAQLEKSRLLSDRFSAERPKGSFSTLEIQRTEQGDSAMYLCASSLALRQAETQYFGPGTRLLVL.

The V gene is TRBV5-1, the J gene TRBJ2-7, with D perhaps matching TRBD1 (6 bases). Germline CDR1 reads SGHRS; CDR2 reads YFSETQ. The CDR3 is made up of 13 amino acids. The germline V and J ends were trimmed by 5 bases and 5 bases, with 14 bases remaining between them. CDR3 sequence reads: CASRLQGAHEQYF. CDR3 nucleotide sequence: TGCGCCAGCAGGCTACAGGGAGCCCACGAGCAGTACTTC.

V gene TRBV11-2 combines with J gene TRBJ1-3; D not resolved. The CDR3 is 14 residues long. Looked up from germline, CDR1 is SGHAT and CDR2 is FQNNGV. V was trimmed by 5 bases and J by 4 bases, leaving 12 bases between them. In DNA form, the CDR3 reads TGTGCCAGCAGCCAAGAGGGTCTCGGAAACACCATATATTTT. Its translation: CASSQEGLGNTIYF.

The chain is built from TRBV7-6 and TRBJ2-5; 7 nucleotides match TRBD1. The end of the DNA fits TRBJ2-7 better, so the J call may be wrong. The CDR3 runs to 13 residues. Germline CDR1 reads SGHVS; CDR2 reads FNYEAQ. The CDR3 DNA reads TGTGCCAGCAGCCTCTGGACAGGCTACGAGCAGTACTTC. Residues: CASSLWTGYEQYF.

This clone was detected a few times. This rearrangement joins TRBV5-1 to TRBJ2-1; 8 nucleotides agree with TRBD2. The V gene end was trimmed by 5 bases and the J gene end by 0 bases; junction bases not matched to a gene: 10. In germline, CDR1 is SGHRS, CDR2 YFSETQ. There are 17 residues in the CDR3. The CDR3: CASSSGLAGSSYNEQFF. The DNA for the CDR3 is TGCGCCAGCAGTTCCGGACTAGCTGGGAGCTCCTACAATGAGCAGTTCTTC.

CDR3 sequence reads: CASSLEAGLRTGELFF. CDR3 nucleotide sequence: TGCGCCAGCAGCTTGGAGGCAGGGTTGCGCACCGGGGAGCTGTTTTTT. This chain connects TRBV5-1 to TRBJ2-2; maybe TRBD1 (5 bases). CDR1 and CDR2 (germline): SGHRS, YFSETQ. Trimming cost V 0 bases and J 4 bases, with 13 bases left between them. The CDR3 is 16 amino acids.

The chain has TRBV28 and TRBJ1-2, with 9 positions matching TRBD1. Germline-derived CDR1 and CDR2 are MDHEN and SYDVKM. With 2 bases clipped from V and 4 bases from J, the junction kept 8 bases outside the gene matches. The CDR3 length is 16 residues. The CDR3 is CASSLGGTGSGYGYTF. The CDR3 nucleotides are TGTGCCAGCAGTTTAGGGGGGACAGGGTCTGGCTATGGCTACACCTTC.

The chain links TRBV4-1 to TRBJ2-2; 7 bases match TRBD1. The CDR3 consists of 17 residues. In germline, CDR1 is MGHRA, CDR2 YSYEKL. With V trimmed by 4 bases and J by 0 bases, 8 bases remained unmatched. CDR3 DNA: TGCGCCAGCAGCCCTGTAGCGAGGGGGCCGAACACCGGGGAGCTGTTTTTT. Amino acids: CASSPVARGPNTGELFF.

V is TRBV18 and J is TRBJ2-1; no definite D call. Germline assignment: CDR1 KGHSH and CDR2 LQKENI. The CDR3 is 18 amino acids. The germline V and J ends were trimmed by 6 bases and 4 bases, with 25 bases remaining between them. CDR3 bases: TGTGCCAGCTCTCCTGAACATCTACTACCATCACTTTACAATGAGCAGTTCTTC. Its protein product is CASSPEHLLPSLYNEQFF.

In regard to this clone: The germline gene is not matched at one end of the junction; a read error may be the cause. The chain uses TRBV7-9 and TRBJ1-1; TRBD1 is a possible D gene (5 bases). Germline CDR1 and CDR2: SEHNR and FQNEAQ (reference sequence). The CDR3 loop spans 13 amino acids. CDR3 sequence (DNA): TGTTCCAGCAGCTTATCAGACGGGGGTGAAGCTTTCTTT. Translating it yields CSSSLSDGGEAFF.

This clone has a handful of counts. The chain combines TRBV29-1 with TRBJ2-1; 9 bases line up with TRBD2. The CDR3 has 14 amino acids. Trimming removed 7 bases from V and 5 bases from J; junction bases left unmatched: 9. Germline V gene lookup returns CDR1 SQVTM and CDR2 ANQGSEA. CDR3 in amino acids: CSAAGRLADNEQFF. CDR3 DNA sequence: TGCAGCGCCGCCGGTCGACTAGCGGACAATGAGCAGTTCTTC.

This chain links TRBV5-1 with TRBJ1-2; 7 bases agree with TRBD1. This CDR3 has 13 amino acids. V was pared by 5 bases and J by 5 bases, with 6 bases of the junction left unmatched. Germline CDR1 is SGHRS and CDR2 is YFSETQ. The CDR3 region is CASSSGQSYGYTF. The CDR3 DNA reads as TGCGCCAGCAGTTCGGGACAGTCTTATGGCTACACCTTC.

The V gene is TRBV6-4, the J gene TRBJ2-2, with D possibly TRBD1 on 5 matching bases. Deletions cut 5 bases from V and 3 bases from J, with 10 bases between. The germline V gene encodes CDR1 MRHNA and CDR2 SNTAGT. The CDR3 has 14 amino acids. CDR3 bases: TGTGCCAGCAGTTTGGAAGGGGACACCGGGGAGCTGTTTTTT. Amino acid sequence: CASSLEGDTGELFF.

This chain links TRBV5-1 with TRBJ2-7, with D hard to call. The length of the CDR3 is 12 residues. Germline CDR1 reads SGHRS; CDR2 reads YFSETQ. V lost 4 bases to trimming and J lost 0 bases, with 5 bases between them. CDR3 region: CASSPSSYEQYF. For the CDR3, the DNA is TGCGCCAGCAGCCCGAGCTCCTACGAGCAGTACTTC.

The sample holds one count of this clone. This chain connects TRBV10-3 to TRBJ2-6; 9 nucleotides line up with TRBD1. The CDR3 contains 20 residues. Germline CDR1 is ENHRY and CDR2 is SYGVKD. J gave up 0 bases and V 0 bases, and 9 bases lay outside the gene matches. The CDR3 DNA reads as TGTGCCATCAGTGAGTCCGGGGACAGGGAAACTCGCTCTGGGGCCAACGTCCTGACTTTC. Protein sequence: CAISESGDRETRSGANVLTF.

The CDR3 DNA sequence: TGTGCCAGCAGTTACGCGGGTGTAACCGGGGAGCTGTTTTTT. Amino acids: CASSYAGVTGELFF. The chain couples TRBV6-5 to TRBJ2-2; D perhaps matches TRBD2 (5 bases). Trimming took off 2 bases at V and 5 bases at J, with 9 bases between the two ends. CDR3 length equals 14 residues. Germline CDR1 MNHEY, CDR2 SVGAGI.

CDR3 region: CASSPTPWETQYF. CDR3 DNA: TGTGCCAGCAGCCCGACACCCTGGGAGACCCAGTACTTC. This sequence joins TRBV9 and TRBJ2-5, with no clear D. Germline CDR1 is SGDLS and CDR2 is YYNGEE. V dropped 4 bases and J dropped 5 bases, with 12 bases sitting between them. The CDR3 totals 13 residues.

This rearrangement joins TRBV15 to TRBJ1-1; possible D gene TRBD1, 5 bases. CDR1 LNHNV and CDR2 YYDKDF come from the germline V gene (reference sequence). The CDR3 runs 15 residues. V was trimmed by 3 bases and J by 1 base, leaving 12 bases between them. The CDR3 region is CATSSLPGKNTEAFF. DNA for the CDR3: TGTGCCACCAGCAGTCTCCCAGGGAAGAACACTGAAGCTTTCTTT.

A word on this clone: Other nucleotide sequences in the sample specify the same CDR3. CDR3 coding DNA: TGTGCCAGCAGCTTAGACAGCTCCTACGAGCAGTACTTC. This gives the protein CASSLDSSYEQYF. The chain recombines TRBV7-9 with TRBJ2-7; D is ambiguous. There are 13 residues in the CDR3. Germline V gene lookup returns CDR1 SEHNR and CDR2 FQNEAQ (reference sequence). Trimming took 1 base from V and 0 from J, leaving 4 bases between them.